These 7 T cell receptor beta chains share one sample of origin, sequenced in a study of shared clonotypes between healthy human individuals. Clones were sequenced by immunoSEQ multiplex PCR, and TCRdb holds only the in-frame ones, with some missing. The profile shows 2 million to 2.5 million clones, approximately 94% of them singletons. The sample comprised naive CD4+ T cells sorted from blood. Subset indicated: CD45RA+ positively selected. These receptors all stem from a young man in good health.

The genes are TRBV5-1 and TRBJ1-4, with D perhaps matching TRBD1 (5 bases). Looked up from germline, CDR1 is SGHRS and CDR2 is YFSETQ. This CDR3 has 16 amino acids. Trimming stripped 1 base from V and 6 bases from J, with 16 bases between. Here the CDR3 DNA reads TGCGCCAGCAGCTTGAGTTACGGGGGAGGGGATGAAAAACTGTTTTTT. Amino acid sequence: CASSLSYGGGDEKLFF.

This rearrangement joins TRBV2 to TRBJ1-3; D not resolved. The CDR3 length is 14 residues. The germline gives CDR1 SNHLY, CDR2 FYNNEI. The ends were cut back, 6 bases at V and 0 bases at J, with 9 bases in the middle. The CDR3 nucleotides read TGTGCCAGCAGGAGGACCTCCTCTGGAAACACCATATATTTT. Translated: CASRRTSSGNTIYF.

In nucleotides, the CDR3 is TGTGCCTCACGGGGGGCGGCCCATCAGCCCCAGCATTTT. It specifies CASRGAAHQPQHF. This rearrangement joins TRBV10-3 to TRBJ1-5, with TRBD1 as a possible D gene (6 bases). Germline lookup yields CDR1 ENHRY and CDR2 SYGVKD. V was cut by 11 bases and J by 5 bases, with 16 bases left in between. The CDR3 extends over 13 amino acids.

The chain is built from TRBV5-1 and TRBJ2-2; 8 bases fit TRBD1. The V gene's germline CDR1 is SGHRS and CDR2 YFSETQ. There are 15 residues in the CDR3. V shed 4 bases, J shed 4 bases, and the junction held 6 bases outside the gene matches. This CDR3 is CASSIDRGGTGELFF. The CDR3 DNA is TGCGCCAGCAGCATCGACAGGGGAGGCACCGGGGAGCTGTTTTTT.

This chain uses TRBV9 with TRBJ2-5; 7 bases fit TRBD2. The CDR3 totals 15 residues. Germline CDR1 is SGDLS and CDR2 is YYNGEE. The junction had 12 bases not matched to a gene; V was cut back by 3 bases and J by 7 bases. The CDR3 region is CASSGDSSGPRTQYF. CDR3 sequence (DNA): TGTGCCAGCAGCGGGGACTCTAGCGGTCCGAGGACCCAGTACTTC.

This clone was seen only once. The chain links TRBV6-1 to TRBJ2-7; a weak D match, TRBD2 (6 bases). Germline-derived CDR1 and CDR2 are MNHNS and SASEGT. Trimming removed 7 bases at V and 2 bases at J, with 15 bases between. This CDR3 region has 14 residues. CDR3 in amino acids: CASNLSGGAYEQYF. CDR3 bases: TGTGCCAGCAACCTTAGCGGAGGGGCCTACGAGCAGTACTTC.

This clone is a singleton in its sample. The chain couples TRBV30 to TRBJ2-1; D may be TRBD2 (7 bases). Trimming shortened V by 8 bases and J by 1 base, and 15 bases separated the two germline ends. CDR3 length: 14 amino acids. Germline V gene data show CDR1 as GTSNPN and CDR2 as SVGIG (reference sequence). CDR3 nucleotide sequence: TGTGCCCGGGGGGCGGACGGATCCTACAATGAGCAGTTCTTC. Protein sequence: CARGADGSYNEQFF.